This is a list of T cell receptor beta chains from one sample in a study of neoadjuvant anti-PD-1 for oral cavity cancer. Some clones are missing from TCRdb's copy, which holds only in-frame ones; the method was immunoSEQ multiplex PCR. The sample has some 71,000 clones, more than 70% seen once. The sample was PBMCs, taken before nivolumab (anti-PD-1) treatment. These receptors originate from a person aged 35-79 years with oral cavity squamous cell carcinoma. The CDR3 runs from the conserved cysteine through the conserved F or W. Each record gives: V gene, clone size, D gene, J gene, CDR3 DNA, CDR3 protein. D genes are given only for firm matches. Some rows have no size entry. The others give once, few or many, or a class for an expanded clone.

TRBV28	-	TRBD2	TRBJ2-1	TGTGCCAGCAGTTTAGGTAGCGGGAGGGAGGGGCGAGACAATGAGCAGTTCTTC	CASSLGSGREGRDNEQFF
TRBV6-4	-	-	TRBJ2-3	TGTGCCAGCAGTGACTCAATAGGAATCACAGATACGCAGTATTTT	CASSDSIGITDTQYF
TRBV30	-	TRBD1	TRBJ1-1	TGTGCCTGGAGCCCGGACAGGGGAGGGAACACTGAAGCTTTCTTT	CAWSPDRGGNTEAFF
TRBV28	-	TRBD1	TRBJ1-1	TGTGCCAGCAGGGGGTGGACAGGGCGGGCGAACACTGAAGCTTTCTTT	CASRGWTGRANTEAFF
TRBV5-6	once	-	TRBJ1-3	TGTGCCAGCAGCCGCCTTTACGCTGGAAACACCATATATTTT	CASSRLYAGNTIYF
TRBV5-1	-	TRBD1	TRBJ2-3	TGCGCCAGCAGCCCGAGCCGACAGGGGGCTACAGATACGCAGTATTTT	CASSPSRQGATDTQYF
TRBV2	-	-	TRBJ1-2	TGTGCCAGCCCTATTCGGGGATCGGGAGGCTACACCTTC	CASPIRGSGGYTF
TRBV6-1	-	-	TRBJ2-5	TGTGCCAGCAGTGAAGGCGTGGCGGGGGCCGGACAAGAGACCCAGTACTTC	CASSEGVAGAGQETQYF
TRBV5-1	-	-	TRBJ2-7	TGCGCCAGCAGCTTGGCCGGGCTACCTCTTAACTACGAGCAGTACTTC	CASSLAGLPLNYEQYF
TRBV9	-	-	TRBJ1-2	TGTGCCAGCAGCGTAGATTGGGACCAGGACGGAGCTAACTATGGCTACACCTTC	CASSVDWDQDGANYGYTF
TRBV5-6	-	TRBD1	TRBJ2-2	TGTGCCAGCAGCCCCTACCGGATTACAGGGGGTGGCGGGGAGCTGTTTTTT	CASSPYRITGGGGELFF
TRBV25-1	-	TRBD2	TRBJ2-1	TGTGCCAGCAGTGTACCCGGCGGGGGGGGAGTGTTCTTC	CASSVPGGGGVFF